The entry below gives a single T cell receptor beta chain sequence along with its context. These data originate in a study of cytomegalovirus exposure and HLA in healthy donors. Germline CDR1 is SEHNR and CDR2 is FQNEAQ (reference sequence). CDR3 length equals 16 residues. With 5 bases removed from V and 4 bases from J, the gap between germline ends came to 20 bases. Primers for the PCR totalled 60 Vbeta and 13 Jbeta. This table comes from immunoSEQ multiplex PCR, and its TCRdb copy is limited to in-frame clones, with some not included. The table shows around 190,000 clones, with 8.5% to 10% occurring only once.

The sample consisted of PBMCs. The source of this sequence is a woman in her 30s in good health and CMV-seropositive. This sequence joins TRBV7-9 and TRBJ1-2; D ambiguous. The CDR3 reads CASSPGGSTPLYGYTF. The CDR3 nucleotides are TGTGCCAGCAGCCCAGGCGGGTCTACCCCACTCTATGGCTACACCTTC.